This is a list of T cell receptor beta chains from one sample in a study of cytomegalovirus exposure and HLA in healthy donors. Clones were sequenced by immunoSEQ multiplex PCR, and TCRdb holds only the in-frame ones, with some missing. The sample has around 160,000 clones, 60% to 80% seen once; the top ten hold over 4.5%. The sample comprised PBMCs. Receptor source: a male donor in good health and CMV-seronegative. Both conserved end residues are part of each CDR3. The order of the fields is V gene, clone size, CDR3 protein. The size field is filled for only some rows; it gives once, few, many or a size class.

TRBV19 . CASSYGQAYEQYF
TRBV5-6 once CASSLRQGRGNTIYF
TRBV5-8 . CASSFVTGSSYEQYF
TRBV29-1 . CSVSGQGGETQYF
TRBV9 few CASSVAEGGGAQDTQYF
TRBV4-1 . CASSLHRSYEQYF
TRBV6-5 . CASSRRGTEAFF
TRBV7-9 . CASSPGTGEPKNIQYF
TRBV29-1 few CSVESGTRGTEAFF
TRBV15 . CATSRGGDSSYEQYF
TRBV28 . CASSLAEKLFF
TRBV7-2 . CASSLGLAGSVSGANVLTF
TRBV18 . CASSPQGADGYTF